Described below is a single T cell receptor beta chain sequence and its context. Its antigen is unknown. CD45RO-negative, CCR7-positively selected cells formed the naive CD8 fraction, excluding terminally differentiated effector memory CD45RA+ cells. All the donors were Caucasian adults who lived in Nashville, Tennessee. Each cell subset's genomic DNA was divided evenly among several immunoSEQ plates. The method was immunoSEQ multiplex PCR; TCRdb's version includes in-frame clones alone and lacks a portion of them. The table records roughly 2 million clones, about 95% of them present only once. This sample stems from a study of shared clonotypes between healthy human individuals. Study findings and constraints: The generation probabilities recorded for non-shared clonotypes fell below those of clonotypes shared by all four donors.

The TCR was taken from a man aged 18 to 29 in good health. Sequencing was done on a sample of naive CD8+ T cells sorted from blood.

The CDR3, as DNA: TGTGCCAGCAGCTCGCTCCCGGGACTAGCGGCCTACGAGCAGTACTTC. It is translated as CASSSLPGLAAYEQYF. The gene calls are TRBV7-9 and TRBJ2-7, with 11 bases fitting TRBD2. The junction had 7 bases not matched to a gene; V was cut back by 4 bases and J by 2 bases. The CDR3 sequence is 16 residues long. Germline V gene sequence: CDR1 SEHNR, CDR2 FQNEAQ (reference sequence).